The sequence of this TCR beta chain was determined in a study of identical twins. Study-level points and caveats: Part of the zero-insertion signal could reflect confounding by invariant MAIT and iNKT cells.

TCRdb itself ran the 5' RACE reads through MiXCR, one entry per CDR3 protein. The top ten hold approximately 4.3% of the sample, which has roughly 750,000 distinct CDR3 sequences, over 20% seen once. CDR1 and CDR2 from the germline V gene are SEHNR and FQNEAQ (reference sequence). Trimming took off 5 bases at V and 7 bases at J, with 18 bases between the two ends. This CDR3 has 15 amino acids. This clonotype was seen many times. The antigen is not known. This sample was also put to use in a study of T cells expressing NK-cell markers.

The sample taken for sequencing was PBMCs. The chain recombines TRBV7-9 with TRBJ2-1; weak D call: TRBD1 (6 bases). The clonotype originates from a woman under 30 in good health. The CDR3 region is CASSTYREIFNEQFF. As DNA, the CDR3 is TGTGCCAGCAGCACTTACAGGGAGATTTTTAATGAGCAGTTCTTC.